This T cell receptor (beta chain) was captured in a study of cytomegalovirus exposure and HLA in healthy donors (dated 2017 in TCRdb). As for the study more broadly: An earlier analysis of roughly 500 of the donors reported about 300 Gb of sequence data and 95 million to 120 million unique TCR beta sequences obtained from around 170 million T cells. About 280 gigabases of sequencing data and approximately 85 million unique TCR sequences were included in an early release covering about 620 HLA-typed donors. The T cell repertoires of roughly 660 subjects were profiled by immunosequencing and related to cytomegalovirus serostatus. All discovery cohort repertoires had been generated using a single sequencing platform. In addition to the first cohort of 650 to 800 subjects, a separate validation cohort of under 150 different subjects was used. On average, 235,054 unique TCR beta nucleotide sequences were sequenced per donor among 350 to 400 genotyped donors of the cohort, with 15% to 20% of those sequences being non-productive. The number of typed donors differed by locus: roughly 620-640 for A, B, C, DRB1 and DQB1; 522 for DQA1; roughly 600 for DPA1; and approximately 450 for DPB1. Five DR-DQ haplotypes were treated as single units for association and clustering because of strong linkage in the cohort. Rather than using new phenotypic data, the later analysis identified candidate immune exposures from TCR beta sequences and from how often those sequences occurred across donors. In a later analysis, previously published TCR beta repertoires from hundreds of donors were re-analyzed and high-resolution HLA genotyping was added so that TCR occurrence patterns could be studied. To predict cytomegalovirus infection status, the study combined high-throughput TCR immunosequencing, statistical association of individual TCRs with disease status, and machine learning. In a later genetic analysis, genome-wide SNP genotypes for about three fifths of the 666 donors were used, and that subset was treated as a discovery cohort. HLA typing included class I and class II loci at four-digit resolution. Donor age, sex, ethnicity and CMV serostatus were compiled together with the repertoire data. An earlier analysis of 587 of the donors applied high-throughput TCR beta sequencing to assess whether each TCR beta V gene segment acted as functional or pseudogenic. The study aimed to test whether cataloging public T cell receptors could reveal signatures of past pathogen exposure. Among the roughly 400 genotyped donors, 75% to 90% belonged to the genetic ancestry cluster associated with self-reported Caucasian donors. What the research found in general, with its limitations: Three of the identified cytomegalovirus-associated TCR beta chains were confirmed in vitro to be specific for cytomegalovirus antigens. An earlier analysis of approximately 530 of the donors showed that most TCR beta V segments appeared in productive rearrangements either about 87% or about 30% of the time, which broadly matched IMGT annotations. In a later genetic analysis, fewer N-insertions in productive TCRs were reported among donors in an Asian-associated ancestry cluster than the 666-donor mean. According to the authors, the approach could potentially be generalized to other disease states and immunological phenotypes. A cluster of highly shared sequence variants was judged likely to represent a technical artifact of the sequencing pipeline. Correlated functional status among segregating V segments might be attributable to linkage disequilibrium, but an unknown experimental factor could not be ruled out. The cohort was sequenced for TCR beta chains only, and without alpha or paired-chain data the features that could be detected were limited. According to a later analysis, TCR association rates differed among HLA loci, with DRB1 alleles showing the most associated TCRs and HLA-C alleles showing the fewest. Because the 87-base-pair reads could not distinguish some IMGT-functional V segments, including TRBV6-2 and TRBV6-3, those segments were excluded. The study gave a list of under 200 TCR beta chains associated with cytomegalovirus. Compared with equally common non-associated chains, HLA-associated TCR beta chains in a later analysis were more clonally expanded and had lower generation probabilities. In both the original and validation cohorts, the classifier was reported to diagnose cytomegalovirus status with high specificity and sensitivity. Across donors, most TCR sequences were observed very rarely, whereas some public TCRs were present in many individuals. HLA typing was unavailable for some donors at each locus, so association tests used only the typed subset. CMV serostatus was the only immune exposure information available for the cohort. A later analysis reported that several top co-occurrence clusters appeared linked to parvovirus B19, influenza, CMV and Epstein-Barr virus. Most CMV-associated TCR beta chains appeared to be HLA-restricted in a later analysis, and the HLA associations seemed to be driven largely by CMV exposure. A further reported finding was that TCR beta sequences accurately predicted the HLA-A and HLA-B alleles for most subjects in the first cohort. Roughly uniform sequencing depth across donors was assumed in presence/absence analyses, although this assumption may not hold. Strong co-occurrence of HLA alleles, especially DR and DQ, made assigning TCR associations to individual alleles difficult. Because counts were too low, about 18 rarely observed V segments, including chromosome 9 orphons, were left out of the earlier analysis of some 640 of the donors. An association between a missense DCLRE1C variant and V-gene and J-gene trimming of TCR beta chains was found in a later genetic analysis and replicated in an independent cohort. A later analysis associated around 16,000 TCR beta sequences with specific HLA alleles at a false discovery rate of 0.05.

Library generation was performed with the immunoSEQ multiplex PCR assay. For the multiplex PCR, a mixture combining 60 forward primers for TCR Vbeta segments and 13 reverse primers for TCR Jbeta segments was used. Amplification of the CDR3 region of rearranged TCR beta genes was performed with a multiplex PCR assay on genomic DNA. The Illumina HiSeq System was used to sequence the amplified TCR beta libraries as 87-base-pair reads. The published analysis was carried out like this. Across the 500 to 850 repertoires, a later analysis counted some 80 million unique TCR beta chains, around 11 million of which were shared by at least two donors. Raw reads were error-corrected and collapsed into unique sequences by a nearest-neighbor algorithm in which closely related sequences were merged to remove PCR and sequencing errors. To assign V, D and J gene segments, CDR3 sequences were aligned to IMGT reference sequences. For a sequence to be retained, a match of at least six nucleotides to both a V gene segment and a J gene segment was required. A rearrangement counted as productive if the CDR3 had no stop codons and remained in frame with V and J, and every other rearrangement counted as non-productive. Following IMGT convention, CDR3 was defined as the stretch from the second conserved V-encoded cysteine up to the conserved J-encoded phenylalanine. Sequences without an unambiguous match to a single V gene segment were excluded from the earlier analysis of about 600 of the donors. An earlier analysis of 550 to 650 of the donors classified V segments as functional when productive rearrangements were above 56.7% and as segregating when the standard deviation between donors was above 5%. A statistical classification framework was developed to diagnose cytomegalovirus status using the catalog of TCR beta chain sequences. V and J gene assignment, in a later analysis, came from comparing TCR nucleotide sequences with IMGT/GENE-DB human TR gene sequences. In a later analysis, CDR3 sequences and most-parsimonious VDJ recombination scenarios were assigned using the TCRdist pipeline. In a later analysis, every TCR beta chain was defined by the combination of its CDR3 amino acid sequence and its V-gene family, and reads without a unique V-gene family were dropped. In a later analysis, 500 to 700 highly shared, low-generation-probability nucleotide sequences were removed to address suspected cross-contamination and a sequencing artifact. For each public chain, a later analysis derived a clonal expansion index from normalized ranks of inferred template counts within each repertoire. A later analysis computed generation probabilities with a VDJ recombination model fitted to out-of-frame rearrangements, and checked the results against IGoR. In a later analysis, hypergeometric tests were used to score TCR-TCR, TCR-HLA and TCR-CMV co-occurrence, with a repertoire-size bias correction applied to TCR pairs. False discovery rates were estimated in a later analysis by permuting HLA or CMV assignments 20 times. In a later analysis, co-occurring TCRs were grouped using DBSCAN, and TCRdist sequence similarity was added for clustering within HLA-allele-positive subsets. Co-occurrence clustering excluded repertoires with fewer than 30,000 or more than 120,000 public chains, plus five with anomalous nucleotide sharing. TCRdb's version of the immuneACCESS table is confined to in-frame rearrangements and falls short of the full clone set. An unresolved V gene accounts for under half of the shortfall where checked; the remainder is of unknown origin. V, J and clone size are those of that table, while D and trimming were read from the DNA. For this sample the table gives roughly 130,000 clones, of which approximately 80% were detected only once. Jointly, the top ten make up 2.5% of the sample.

The cohort was made up of around 720 healthy bone marrow donors. At the time of sampling, all cohort members were nominally healthy, though unrecorded immune exposures were likely present. The donor tested CMV seronegative, placing the donor among the approximately 360 seronegative members of the cohort. A peripheral blood sample was collected from each donor, and TCR beta sequencing was performed on peripheral blood mononuclear cells. Genomic DNA was extracted from the blood cell samples with the Qiagen DNeasy Blood Extraction Kit. Concerning this clone itself: Its antigen remains unidentified. Per-base qualities were not stored, and no clone one base away is much larger.

From the cysteine through the phenylalanine, the CDR3 covers 13 amino acids. The CDR3 DNA has 39 bases and is translated from base 1. V loses 0 bases, J loses 8 bases, and the germline ends lie 10 bases apart. CDR1 and CDR2 were assigned from the germline V gene (reference sequence) as SEHNR and FQNEAQ. The sequenced material came from PBMCs. The sequence came from a man aged 30-40 years in good health and CMV-seronegative. Rearrangement joined TRBV7-9 to TRBJ1-1; the best D guess is TRBD1, with 5 bases matching. The sequence in DNA is TGTGCCAGCAGCTTAGCGCAGGGTCCAGAAGCTTTCTTT. The encoded protein is CASSLAQGPEAFF.